The next 28 T cell receptor beta chains were all read from a single sample in a study of shared clonotypes between healthy human individuals. TCRdb keeps only in-frame clones here, not all; method: immunoSEQ multiplex PCR. The sample lists hundreds of thousands of clones, more than 60% seen once, with roughly 10% in the top ten. The material sequenced was memory CD4+ T cells sorted from blood. Subset defined: CD45RA-negative fraction. The receptors were sampled from a man aged 25-45 years in good health.

The rearrangement joins TRBV5-5 to TRBJ2-7, with 9 bases lining up with TRBD1. Looked up from germline, CDR1 is SGHKS and CDR2 is YYEKEE (reference sequence). This CDR3 contains 15 residues. The V segment lost 4 bases and the J segment 5 bases; nucleotides outside the gene matches: 10. CDR3 in amino acids: CASSVVTGGGHEQYF. The CDR3 coding sequence is TGTGCCAGCAGCGTCGTCACAGGGGGCGGCCACGAGCAGTACTTC. The entire variable domain, with the rest obtained from reference TRBV5-5 and TRBJ2-7, is as follows: DAGVTQSPTHLIKTRGQQVTLRCSPISGHKSVSWYQQVLGQGPQFIFQYYEKEERGRGNFPDRFSARQFPNYSSELNVNALLLGDSALYLCASSVVTGGGHEQYFGPGTRLTVT.

The chain combines TRBV13 with TRBJ2-1, with 9 positions matching TRBD1. The germline V gene encodes CDR1 PRHDT and CDR2 FYEKMQ (reference sequence). The CDR3 is 15 amino acids. The junction had 4 bases not matched to a gene; V was cut back by 7 bases and J by 0 bases. The chain's CDR3 is CASNGQGRSYNEQFF. CDR3 nucleotides: TGTGCCAGCAACGGACAGGGGCGCTCCTACAATGAGCAGTTCTTC.

In regard to this clone: This same CDR3 is encoded by further DNA sequences in the sample. The chain recombines TRBV30 with TRBJ2-7; perhaps TRBD1 as D (6 bases). From germline, CDR1 is GTSNPN and CDR2 SVGIG (reference sequence). The V and J ends lost 7 bases and 4 bases respectively, with 14 bases between them. The CDR3 runs to 12 residues. The CDR3 spells CAYKQGTYEQYF. For the CDR3, the DNA is TGTGCCTACAAACAGGGCACGTACGAGCAGTACTTC. The entire variable domain, with the rest obtained from reference TRBV30 and TRBJ2-7, is as follows: SQTIHQWPATLVQPVGSPLSLECTVEGTSNPNLYWYRQAAGRGLQLLFYSVGIGQISSEVPQNLSASRPQDRQFILSSKKLLLSDSGFYLCAYKQGTYEQYFGPGTRLTVT.

V usage is TRBV7-7 and J usage is TRBJ2-1; possible D gene TRBD2, 6 bases. The CDR3 consists of 15 residues. V lost 5 bases to trimming and J lost 6 bases, with 17 bases between them. Germline loops: CDR1 SSHAT, CDR2 FNYEAQ (reference sequence). This CDR3 is CASSHDRGGTNEQFF. DNA of the CDR3: TGTGCCAGCAGCCATGACAGAGGAGGGACCAATGAGCAGTTCTTC.

The chain recombines TRBV5-1 with TRBJ1-1, with a possible D match to TRBD1 (5 bases). The CDR3 is 13 amino acids. Trimming left V 2 bases short and J 4 bases short, with 9 bases between. The germline CDR1 and CDR2 sequences are SGHRS and YFSETQ. The CDR3 DNA reads as TGCGCCAGCAGCTTTCAGGGCTCCACTGAAGCTTTCTTT. This translates into CASSFQGSTEAFF.

The chain links TRBV4-1 to TRBJ2-1; TRBD1 is a possible D gene (5 bases). Trimming took off 4 bases at V and 8 bases at J, with 15 bases between the two ends. Germline CDR1 and CDR2: MGHRA and YSYEKL. CDR3 length: 14 amino acids. The CDR3 coding sequence is TGCGCCAGCAGCCTCGATAGGGGCAGGTATGAGCAGTTCTTC. Translation: CASSLDRGRYEQFF.

V is TRBV7-9 and J is TRBJ2-2; D is uncertain. Germline V gene data show CDR1 as SEHNR and CDR2 as FQNEAQ (reference sequence). V was trimmed by 2 bases and J by 6 bases, leaving 16 bases between them. The CDR3 runs to 16 residues. The CDR3 reads CASSLLRGRMAGELFF. Here the CDR3 DNA reads TGTGCCAGCAGCTTATTGCGCGGTCGGATGGCCGGGGAGCTGTTTTTT.

The chain couples TRBV5-1 to TRBJ2-1, with 12 bases matching TRBD2. CDR3 size: 15 residues. From germline, CDR1 is SGHRS and CDR2 YFSETQ. V shed 4 bases, J shed 8 bases, and the junction held 7 bases outside the gene matches. CDR3 DNA: TGCGCCAGCAGCCAGACTAGCGGGAGCACATATGAGCAGTTCTTC. Residues: CASSQTSGSTYEQFF.

This clone was detected only once. The chain couples TRBV2 to TRBJ2-5; the match to TRBD1 covers 10 bases. With 7 bases clipped from V and 5 bases from J, the junction kept 10 bases outside the gene matches. CDR1 SNHLY and CDR2 FYNNEI come from the germline V gene. The CDR3 extends over 15 amino acids. In nucleotides, the CDR3 is TGTGCCAGCACCCAACCGACAGGGGGCGACGAGACCCAGTACTTC. This translates into CASTQPTGGDETQYF.

This sequence joins TRBV7-7 and TRBJ2-7; weak D call: TRBD1 (5 bases). Trimming removed 0 bases from V and 6 bases from J, with 12 bases in between. In germline, CDR1 is SSHAT, CDR2 FNYEAQ (reference sequence). The CDR3 is made up of 14 amino acids. The CDR3 DNA reads TGTGCCAGCAGCTTAGCGCCGACAGCTTCCGAGCAGTACTTC. It yields the protein CASSLAPTASEQYF.

The chain couples TRBV7-3 to TRBJ2-5, with D perhaps TRBD1 or TRBD2 (5 bases each). CDR1 is SGHTA, CDR2 FQGTGA, per germline. V was cut by 4 bases and J by 5 bases, with 11 bases left in between. The CDR3 sequence is 13 residues long. The chain's CDR3 is CASSSGPRETQYF. Written as DNA, the CDR3 is TGTGCCAGCAGCTCGGGACCCAGGGAGACCCAGTACTTC.

V usage is TRBV9 and J usage is TRBJ2-3, with D unclear. The CDR3 has 14 residues. Germline assignment: CDR1 SGDLS and CDR2 YYNGEE. Trimming stripped 0 bases from V and 0 bases from J, with 5 bases between. CDR3 in DNA: TGTGCCAGCAGCGTAGACCAGAGCACAGATACGCAGTATTTT. It is translated as CASSVDQSTDTQYF. The full variable domain, in which reference TRBV9 and TRBJ2-3 provide the parts outside the CDR3, is DSGVTQTPKHLITATGQRVTLRCSPRSGDLSVYWYQQSLDQGLQFLIQYYNGEERAKGNILERFSAQQFPDLHSELNLSSLELGDSALYFCASSVDQSTDTQYFGPGTRLTVL.

There are a few counts of this clone. V usage is TRBV29-1 and J usage is TRBJ1-4; 7 bases map to TRBD1. This CDR3 has 15 amino acids. Germline values: CDR1 SQVTM, CDR2 ANQGSEA. J lost 6 bases, V lost 2 bases, and 9 bases had no gene match. CDR3 in amino acids: CSVEPMTGRDEKLFF. CDR3 in DNA: TGCAGCGTTGAACCCATGACAGGGCGGGATGAAAAACTGTTTTTT.

The gene calls are TRBV10-2 and TRBJ2-7; no reliable D call. The V gene's germline CDR1 is WSHSY and CDR2 SAAADI. The CDR3 is made up of 11 amino acids. V was cut by 2 bases and J by 3 bases, with 2 bases left in between. Here the CDR3 reads CASSEGYEQYF. The CDR3 region has the DNA TGCGCCAGCAGTGAGGGCTACGAGCAGTACTTC.

This chain's CDR3 is CASNGGRRDTQYF. The CDR3 bases are TGTGCCAGCAACGGGGGGCGCAGGGATACGCAGTATTTT. V usage is TRBV2 and J usage is TRBJ2-3, with D possibly TRBD2 on 7 matching bases. Germline CDR1 and CDR2: SNHLY and FYNNEI. The CDR3 spans 13 residues. Trimming took 7 bases from V and 6 from J, leaving 14 bases between them. The variable domain in full, completed from reference TRBV2 and TRBJ2-3, reads EPEVTQTPSHQVTQMGQEVILRCVPISNHLYFYWYRQILGQKVEFLVSFYNNEISEKSEIFDDQFSVERPDGSNFTLKIRSTKLEDSAMYFCASNGGRRDTQYFGPGTRLTVL.

The CDR3 coding sequence is TGTGCCAGCAGCCTCACGACAGGTGCTCATGAAAAACTGTTTTTT. The encoded protein is CASSLTTGAHEKLFF. The chain recombines TRBV7-6 with TRBJ1-4, with a weak D call TRBD1 (6 bases). V shed 5 bases and J shed 6 bases, with 16 bases lying between them. Germline values: CDR1 SGHVS, CDR2 FNYEAQ. The CDR3 length is 15 residues.

The gene calls are TRBV2 and TRBJ2-1, with TRBD2 matching 11 bases. Germline trimming cut 7 bases from V and 3 bases from J; bases unmatched to any gene: 5. The CDR3 covers 15 residues. Germline V gene lookup returns CDR1 SNHLY and CDR2 FYNNEI. The CDR3 coding sequence is TGTGCCAGCACCCTGCTAGCGGGAGGCTACAATGAGCAGTTCTTC. Translation: CASTLLAGGYNEQFF.

The rearrangement uses TRBV11-2 and TRBJ2-1; 9 nucleotides align to TRBD2. Germline CDR1 SGHAT, CDR2 FQNNGV. CDR3 size: 15 residues. J gave up 5 bases and V 5 bases, and 7 bases lay outside the gene matches. This CDR3 reads CASSGRLAVNNEQFF. The CDR3 nucleotides read TGTGCCAGCAGCGGAAGACTAGCGGTCAACAATGAGCAGTTCTTC.

The chain carries TRBV5-4 and TRBJ2-1; 8 nucleotides agree with TRBD1. In germline, CDR1 is SGHNT, CDR2 YYREEE (reference sequence). This CDR3 contains 16 residues. With V trimmed by 2 bases and J by 4 bases, 8 bases remained unmatched. CDR3 DNA: TGTGCCAGCAGCTTATGGGGACAGGCGTATTACAATGAGCAGTTCTTC. Translated: CASSLWGQAYYNEQFF.

The V gene is TRBV28, the J gene TRBJ1-1; the D gene is possibly TRBD1 (5 bases). Germline V lookup: CDR1 MDHEN, CDR2 SYDVKM. Trimming shortened V by 7 bases and J by 3 bases, and 15 bases separated the two germline ends. The CDR3 is made up of 14 amino acids. CDR3 protein: CASILPGEDTEAFF. The DNA of the CDR3 is TGTGCCAGCATCCTGCCGGGGGAAGACACTGAAGCTTTCTTT.

The V call is TRBV10-3, the J call TRBJ2-6; maybe TRBD2 (5 bases). V lost 10 bases, J lost 2 bases, and 21 bases lay in between. This CDR3 is built from 17 residues. Germline values: CDR1 ENHRY, CDR2 SYGVKD. CDR3 bases: TGTGCCACCCGGAGCGGTGCGCGGATGGCTGGGGCCAACGTCCTGACTTTC. This sequence encodes CATRSGARMAGANVLTF.

The V and J genes are TRBV29-1 and TRBJ1-1; 8 bases are shared with TRBD1. Germline CDR1 and CDR2: SQVTM and ANQGSEA. The CDR3 totals 15 residues. The V and J ends lost 1 base and 0 bases, in that order; junction bases with no gene match: 4. CDR3 region: CSVEGTGILNTEAFF. In DNA, the CDR3 is TGCAGCGTTGAAGGGACAGGGATCCTGAACACTGAAGCTTTCTTT.

This chain links TRBV7-8 with TRBJ2-7, with D possibly matching TRBD2 (6 bases). The germline gives CDR1 SGHVS, CDR2 FQNEAQ. Trimming cost V 5 bases and J 0 bases, with 11 bases left between them. The CDR3 runs 14 residues. CDR3 in DNA: TGTGCCAGCAGCCCTGGGGGGAGCTCCTACGAGCAGTACTTC. It encodes CASSPGGSSYEQYF. Based on the CDR3 plus reference TRBV7-8 and TRBJ2-7, the full variable domain is GAGVSQSPRYKVAKRGQDVALRCDPISGHVSLFWYQQALGQGPEFLTYFQNEAQLDKSGLPSDRFFAERPEGSVSTLKIQRTQQEDSAVYLCASSPGGSSYEQYFGPGTRLTVT.

The chain joins TRBV7-9 to TRBJ2-1, with 10 bases that match TRBD2. V shed 5 bases, J shed 8 bases, and the junction held 9 bases outside the gene matches. This CDR3 is 15 amino acids long. Germline-derived CDR1 and CDR2 are SEHNR and FQNEAQ (reference sequence). The CDR3 region has the DNA TGTGCCAGCAGCCCGAGCGGGAGGGCCGGAGATGAGCAGTTCTTC. This codes for CASSPSGRAGDEQFF. Full variable domain (rest looked up from reference TRBV7-9 and TRBJ2-1): DTGVSQNPRHKITKRGQNVTFRCDPISEHNRLYWYRQTLGQGPEFLTYFQNEAQLEKSRLLSDRFSAERPKGSFSTLEIQRTEQGDSAMYLCASSPSGRAGDEQFFGPGTRLTVL.

V and J are TRBV6-4 and TRBJ2-3, with a possible D match to TRBD2 (6 bases). Trimming cost V 3 bases and J 3 bases, with 19 bases left between them. The CDR3 contains 17 residues. CDR1 is MRHNA and CDR2 is SNTAGT in the germline V gene. CDR3 amino acids: CASSDPRFAGRTDTQYF. As DNA, the CDR3 is TGTGCCAGCAGTGATCCCCGGTTCGCGGGAAGGACAGATACGCAGTATTTT.

This rearrangement joins TRBV4-1 to TRBJ1-4, with D tentatively TRBD1 (5 bases). Trimming left V 2 bases short and J 7 bases short, with 14 bases between. The CDR3 sequence is 15 residues long. The germline gives CDR1 MGHRA, CDR2 YSYEKL. CDR3 nucleotides: TGCGCCAGCAGCCAACCCGGGACCGGCGGTGAAAAACTGTTTTTT. Translating it yields CASSQPGTGGEKLFF.

The rearrangement joins TRBV7-2 to TRBJ2-7; 7 bases map to TRBD1. CDR3 length equals 13 residues. Losses at the gene ends were 4 bases for V and 4 bases for J; bases not matched to a gene: 4. In germline, CDR1 is SGHTA, CDR2 FQGNSA. CDR3 loop: CASSSLQGYEQYF. The CDR3 coding sequence is TGTGCCAGCAGCTCACTACAGGGGTACGAGCAGTACTTC.

This chain joins TRBV7-2 and TRBJ2-4; D is possibly TRBD1 (5 bases). The CDR3 consists of 14 residues. Trimming left V 1 base short and J 9 bases short, with 13 bases between. Germline CDR1 SGHTA, CDR2 FQGNSA. The CDR3 reads CASSLDGQGGIQYF. The CDR3 coding sequence is TGTGCCAGCAGCTTAGATGGGCAGGGCGGCATTCAGTACTTC.